This TCR beta chain was retrieved from a study of blood T cell repertoires in COVID-19. Overall study: Material from acute and convalescent COVID-19 was sourced from the United States, Italy and Spain. PBMCs, B-cell-depleted T cells, or T cells provided the cDNA or gDNA that made up the material.

Per the original data handling: Amplification of reference gene primers provided the estimated nucleated cell counts. Clones were sequenced by immunoSEQ multiplex PCR, and TCRdb holds only the in-frame ones, with some missing. V and J calls and clone size follow that table, whereas D and trimming were derived from the DNA. The sample shows 150,000 or so clones, roughly 90% of them seen only once. Germline CDR1 and CDR2: MGHRA and YSYEKL. There are 15 residues in the CDR3. V lost 4 bases to trimming and J lost 7 bases, with 16 bases between them. Input material: peripheral blood. V is TRBV4-1 and J is TRBJ1-4; TRBD1 is a possible D gene (5 bases). The sequence was collected from a woman between 70 and 85 years old with acute or convalescent COVID-19. Written as DNA, the CDR3 is TGCGCCAGCAGCCCTCGGGAGCAGGGAGGTGAAAAACTGTTTTTT. Its protein product is CASSPREQGGEKLFF.